Below are 14 T cell receptor beta chains sequenced from a single sample in a study of Ad26.COV2.S vaccination and SARS-CoV-2 variants. Produced via immunoSEQ multiplex PCR; TCRdb's table is partial and in-frame only. The data show around 300,000 clones, around nine tenths seen once. Treatment in this sample: roughly 18 received Ad26.COV2.S at low or high dose, single or two shots; roughly 5 received placebo; per-sample allocation not given. All samples were drawn on day 63, counting from the first vaccine or placebo injection. This sample comprised peripheral blood, obtained in a trial of Ad26.COV2.S vaccine versus placebo. These TCRs come from a person between 18 and 65 years old who received the Ad26.COV2.S COVID-19 vaccine or a placebo.

The chain couples TRBV2 to TRBJ2-7; 13 positions match TRBD2. Germline assignment: CDR1 SNHLY and CDR2 FYNNEI. The CDR3 has 19 amino acids. V lost 6 bases, J lost 0 bases, and 14 bases stayed unmatched. CDR3 sequence (DNA): TGTGCCAGCAGACTCGGGGGGACTAGCGGGGTCAGAAGCTCCTACGAGCAGTACTTC. Translation gives CASRLGGTSGVRSSYEQYF.

The V gene is TRBV7-9, the J gene TRBJ1-5, with TRBD1 identical over 7 bases. V lost 0 bases to trimming and J lost 1 base; unmatched junction nucleotides: 0. The CDR3 length is 15 residues. CDR1 is SEHNR, CDR2 FQNEAQ, per germline (reference sequence). CDR3 sequence reads: CASSLATGSNQPQHF. DNA of the CDR3: TGTGCCAGCAGCTTAGCGACAGGGAGCAATCAGCCCCAGCATTTT.

V usage is TRBV6-1 and J usage is TRBJ2-5, with TRBD2 matching 7 bases. This CDR3 is 14 amino acids long. J gave up 5 bases and V 2 bases, and 5 bases lay outside the gene matches. Germline CDR1 is MNHNS and CDR2 is SASEGT. The chain's CDR3 is CASSERTRSETQYF. The CDR3 nucleotides are TGTGCCAGCAGTGAAAGGACTAGATCGGAGACCCAGTACTTC.

J is TRBJ1-2 and V is TRBV29-1; TRBD1 matches at 8 bases. CDR1 is SQVTM, CDR2 ANQGSEA, per germline. Trimming at V came to 5 bases and at J to 8 bases, leaving 4 bases not matched to a gene. The CDR3 covers 11 residues. The CDR3 DNA sequence: TGCAGCGTTCAGGGGGCGGAGGGCTACACCTTC. It codes for CSVQGAEGYTF. Full variable domain (outside the CDR3, taken from reference TRBV29-1 and TRBJ1-2): SAVISQKPSRDICQRGTSLTIQCQVDSQVTMMFWYRQQPGQSLTLIATANQGSEATYESGFVIDKFPISRPNLTFSTLTVSNMSPEDSSIYLCSVQGAEGYTFGSGTRLTVV.

The chain joins TRBV6-2 or TRBV6-3 to TRBJ1-5; D is perhaps TRBD1 (5 bases). In germline, CDR1 is MNHEY, CDR2 SVGEGT. Between the trimmed V and J ends, which lost 5 bases and 5 bases, there was a span of 13 bases. The CDR3 covers 14 residues. The CDR3 protein is CASSGRDLYQPQHF. The CDR3 DNA is TGTGCCAGCAGTGGCAGGGATTTATATCAGCCCCAGCATTTT.

V is TRBV27 and J is TRBJ2-2, with 12 bases matching TRBD2. The CDR3 extends over 16 amino acids. Germline V gene lookup returns CDR1 MNHEY and CDR2 SMNVEV (reference sequence). Losses at the gene ends were 3 bases for V and 5 bases for J; bases not matched to a gene: 4. CDR3 nucleotide sequence: TGTGCCAGCAGTTTTTCTAGCGGGAGGGGGACCGGGGAGCTGTTTTTT. Translating gives CASSFSSGRGTGELFF.

The rearrangement uses TRBV28 and TRBJ1-5, with D unresolved. CDR1 is MDHEN, CDR2 SYDVKM, per germline. V was clipped by 1 base and J by 0 bases, with 10 bases between them. This CDR3 is built from 16 residues. The CDR3 nucleotides read TGTGCCAGCAGTTTATTTCTGCAGTCTAGCAATCAGCCCCAGCATTTT. Protein: CASSLFLQSSNQPQHF.

The chain carries TRBV4-1 and TRBJ2-3, with 7 bases fitting TRBD2. The V segment lost 1 base and the J segment 0 bases; nucleotides outside the gene matches: 7. The CDR3 has 17 amino acids. The V gene's germline CDR1 is MGHRA and CDR2 YSYEKL. The CDR3 DNA sequence: TGCGCCAGCAGCCAAGGGTTGTTGCGGGAGAGCACAGATACGCAGTATTTT. Its translation is CASSQGLLRESTDTQYF.

CDR3 loop: CASGVTVPYEQYF. The CDR3 DNA is TGTGCCAGCGGAGTCACCGTCCCCTACGAGCAGTACTTC. The V gene is TRBV28, the J gene TRBJ2-7, with D uncertain. Trimming cost V 8 bases and J 2 bases, with 13 bases left between them. CDR1 MDHEN and CDR2 SYDVKM come from the germline V gene. The CDR3 is made up of 13 amino acids.

The V call is TRBV18, the J call TRBJ1-1; no reliable D call. V lost 6 bases to trimming and J lost 0 bases, with 17 bases between them. This CDR3 comprises 16 residues. Germline CDR1 KGHSH, CDR2 LQKENI. The DNA of the CDR3 is TGTGCCAGCTCGCTATCGCGATCGGGAATGAACACTGAAGCTTTCTTT. Protein: CASSLSRSGMNTEAFF.

The chain has TRBV7-2 and TRBJ1-5, with TRBD1 as a possible D gene (5 bases). The germline V gene encodes CDR1 SGHTA and CDR2 FQGNSA. Trimming left V 1 base short and J 7 bases short, with 14 bases between. This CDR3 has 15 amino acids. CDR3 region: CASSLVGGLEQPQHF. Here the CDR3 DNA reads TGTGCCAGCAGCTTAGTGGGGGGACTCGAGCAGCCCCAGCATTTT. The entire variable domain, with the rest obtained from reference TRBV7-2 and TRBJ1-5, is as follows: GAGVSQSPSNKVTEKGKDVELRCDPISGHTALYWYRQSLGQGLEFLIYFQGNSAPDKSGLPSDRFSAERTGGSVSTLTIQRTQQEDSAVYLCASSLVGGLEQPQHFGDGTRLSIL.

This chain links TRBV29-1 with TRBJ1-1, with D unclear. Germline lookup yields CDR1 SQVTM and CDR2 ANQGSEA. The CDR3 is 12 amino acids. V was pared by 4 bases and J by 0 bases, with 6 bases between. CDR3 in DNA: TGCAGCGTTGGGAACATGAACACTGAAGCTTTCTTT. As protein: CSVGNMNTEAFF.

This clone was found a few times. DNA for the CDR3: TGTGCCTGGAGGACAGGGTTTGAGCAGTTCTTC. Residues: CAWRTGFEQFF. This chain connects TRBV30 to TRBJ2-1; 7 nucleotides align to TRBD1. Germline loops: CDR1 GTSNPN, CDR2 SVGIG (reference sequence). The CDR3 consists of 11 residues. The ends lost 3 bases at V and 9 bases at J; junction bases unmatched: 2.

This clone was observed a single time. The chain employs TRBV29-1 and TRBJ1-2, with TRBD1 matching over 11 bases. The trim removed 3 bases at V and 0 bases at J, leaving 3 bases unmatched. Looked up from germline, CDR1 is SQVTM and CDR2 is ANQGSEA. This CDR3 has 15 residues. In nucleotides, the CDR3 is TGCAGCGTTGATTGGACAGGGGGCTCTAACTATGGCTACACCTTC. This translates into CSVDWTGGSNYGYTF.